One T cell receptor beta chain is described in this entry. The CDR3 runs to 15 residues. Germline V CDR1 and CDR2: SGHDT, YYEEEE. V was pared by 4 bases and J by 6 bases, with 8 bases of the junction left unmatched. This sample is drawn from a study of blood T cell repertoires in COVID-19. Data came from immunoSEQ multiplex PCR; TCRdb stores just in-frame clones and leaves some out. In the table there are some 100,000 clones, 80% to 90% of which are singletons. This chain connects TRBV5-6 to TRBJ2-1; 9 bases match TRBD1. Input material: PBMCs or T cells enriched from blood (not recorded which). The receptor was isolated from a woman aged 45-60 years who had recovered from COVID-19. CDR3 coding DNA: TGTGCCAGCAGCGGTCGGGACAGGGTCACCAATGAGCAGTTCTTC. It encodes CASSGRDRVTNEQFF.